This passage covers 7 T cell receptor beta chains from one sample sequenced in a study of OX40 agonist ivuxolimab in advanced cancers. Data came from immunoSEQ multiplex PCR; TCRdb stores just in-frame clones and leaves some out. The sample has around 80,000 clones; about 86% are singletons. The specimen was CD4+ or CD8+ T cells sorted from blood, collected in a trial of the OX40 agonist ivuxolimab. The source of these receptors is an adult with an advanced solid tumor such as melanoma, head and neck, liver or kidney cancer.

V usage is TRBV29-1 and J usage is TRBJ2-3; maybe TRBD2 (6 bases). This CDR3 region has 12 residues. Per the germline V gene, CDR1 is SQVTM and CDR2 is ANQGSEA. Trimming removed 7 bases at V and 0 bases at J, with 8 bases between. CDR3 sequence reads: CSGGTSTDTQYF. CDR3 nucleotides: TGCAGCGGGGGGACTAGCACAGATACGCAGTATTTT.

The V and J genes are TRBV2 and TRBJ2-7; TRBD1 matches at 8 bases. The CDR3 contains 15 residues. From germline, CDR1 is SNHLY and CDR2 FYNNEI. V was pared by 7 bases and J by 0 bases, with 8 bases of the junction left unmatched. The CDR3 DNA follows: TGTGCCAGCATGGGACAGGCTATTATCTCCTACGAGCAGTACTTC. This gives the protein CASMGQAIISYEQYF.

The V call is TRBV19, the J call TRBJ1-4; no clear D. V was clipped by 1 base and J by 7 bases, with 16 bases between them. The germline V gene has CDR1 LNHDA and CDR2 SQIVND (reference sequence). This CDR3 contains 16 residues. DNA of the CDR3: TGTGCCAGTAGTATAGGTCGTGAAGGGATAAGTGAAAAACTGTTTTTT. Encoded protein: CASSIGREGISEKLFF.

The chain is built from TRBV28 and TRBJ2-1; D gene uncertain. The CDR3 spans 15 residues. V lost 2 bases and J lost 1, with 9 bases in between. The germline V gene encodes CDR1 MDHEN and CDR2 SYDVKM. CDR3 loop: CASSLATGSYNEQFF. The CDR3 DNA reads as TGTGCCAGCAGTTTAGCGACTGGTTCCTACAATGAGCAGTTCTTC.

The chain combines TRBV13 with TRBJ2-5, with D possibly being TRBD2 (5 bases). Germline CDR1 and CDR2: PRHDT and FYEKMQ (reference sequence). The CDR3 contains 12 residues. Trimming cost V 2 bases and J 5 bases, with 6 bases left between them. The CDR3 bases are TGTGCCAGCAGCTTAAGGAGGGAGACCCAGTACTTC. Its protein is CASSLRRETQYF.

The chain links TRBV5-1 to TRBJ2-7, with D possibly matching TRBD2 (5 bases). Germline loops: CDR1 SGHRS, CDR2 YFSETQ. The CDR3 is 15 residues long. Trimming removed 0 bases from V and 3 bases from J, with 13 bases in between. This CDR3 is CASSLAGDLHYEQYF. CDR3 nucleotide sequence: TGCGCCAGCAGCTTGGCCGGGGATCTTCACTACGAGCAGTACTTC.

The CDR3 DNA sequence: TGTGCCAGCAGTTCGGGGACGTTGAGCTCCTACAATGAGCAGTTCTTC. Its protein is CASSSGTLSSYNEQFF. The chain carries TRBV27 and TRBJ2-1; D might be TRBD1 or TRBD2, each matching 5 bases. The CDR3 length is 16 residues. The ends were cut back, 4 bases at V and 0 bases at J, with 13 bases in the middle. Germline CDR1 reads MNHEY; CDR2 reads SMNVEV (reference sequence).